These T cell receptor beta chains were read from a single sample in a study of radiation and T cells in renal cell carcinoma. Here immunoSEQ multiplex PCR was the method, and the copy in TCRdb shows in-frame clones only, minus some. The sample lists just under 80,000 clones, roughly 85% occurring once. The source material was blood, sampled from a patient whose treatment included radiotherapy and nephrectomy. These receptors were taken from a woman between 50 and 59 years old with renal cell carcinoma. Both conserved end residues are part of each CDR3. Fields, in order: D gene, clone size, V gene, J gene, CDR3 protein, CDR3 DNA. A D gene is named only where the DNA matches it firmly. Rows give clone size only sometimes, using once, few, many, or a class for an expanded clone.

D gene: TRBD1
clone size: -
V gene: TRBV10-1
J gene: TRBJ2-5
CDR3 protein: CASSKQGAGETQYF
CDR3 DNA: TGCGCCAGCAGTAAACAGGGGGCAGGTGAGACCCAGTACTTC

D gene: TRBD1
clone size: -
V gene: TRBV19
J gene: TRBJ1-2
CDR3 protein: CASSIPGTGENYGYTF
CDR3 DNA: TGTGCCAGTAGTATCCCGGGGACAGGGGAAAACTATGGCTACACCTTC

D gene: -
clone size: -
V gene: TRBV30
J gene: TRBJ1-5
CDR3 protein: CAWSPGQLSNQPQHF
CDR3 DNA: TGTGCCTGGAGCCCAGGACAGCTGAGCAATCAGCCCCAGCATTTT

D gene: -
clone size: -
V gene: TRBV7-6
J gene: TRBJ2-5
CDR3 protein: CASSSTGSARGTQYF
CDR3 DNA: TGTGCCAGCAGCTCCACAGGGTCTGCAAGGGGGACCCAGTACTTC

D gene: TRBD2
clone size: -
V gene: TRBV7-2
J gene: TRBJ2-1
CDR3 protein: CASSPDSGTSSYNEQFF
CDR3 DNA: TGTGCCAGCAGCCCGGATAGCGGGACTAGCTCCTACAATGAGCAGTTCTTC

D gene: -
clone size: -
V gene: TRBV4-1
J gene: TRBJ1-1
CDR3 protein: CASSRGVSGTEAFF
CDR3 DNA: TGCGCCAGCAGCCGAGGGGTCTCAGGGACTGAAGCTTTCTTT

D gene: -
clone size: once
V gene: TRBV2
J gene: TRBJ2-1
CDR3 protein: CASIELRPYNEQFF
CDR3 DNA: TGTGCCAGCATTGAGCTCCGACCCTACAATGAGCAGTTCTTC

D gene: TRBD1
clone size: -
V gene: TRBV18
J gene: TRBJ2-1
CDR3 protein: CASSPRTGGSYNEQFF
CDR3 DNA: TGTGCCAGCTCACCCAGGACAGGGGGCTCCTACAATGAGCAGTTCTTC

D gene: -
clone size: medium-sized
V gene: TRBV21-1
J gene: TRBJ2-5
CDR3 protein: CRRGRETQYF
CDR3 DNA: TGCAGGAGGGGGCGGGAGACCCAGTACTTC

D gene: TRBD2
clone size: few
V gene: TRBV11-3
J gene: TRBJ2-1
CDR3 protein: CASSPGLAGGMQFF
CDR3 DNA: TGTGCCAGCAGCCCCGGACTAGCGGGAGGTATGCAGTTCTTC

D gene: TRBD1
clone size: -
V gene: TRBV10-3
J gene: TRBJ1-2
CDR3 protein: CAISVGTANYGYTF
CDR3 DNA: TGTGCCATCAGCGTTGGGACAGCTAACTATGGCTACACCTTC

D gene: -
clone size: -
V gene: TRBV5-5
J gene: TRBJ1-1
CDR3 protein: CASSLRPGTENTEAFF
CDR3 DNA: TGTGCCAGCAGCTTGAGGCCCGGGACGGAGAACACTGAAGCTTTCTTT

D gene: TRBD2
clone size: -
V gene: TRBV5-4
J gene: TRBJ2-7
CDR3 protein: CASSSASGTTYEQYF
CDR3 DNA: TGTGCCAGCAGCTCTGCTAGCGGGACAACCTACGAGCAGTACTTC

D gene: TRBD1
clone size: -
V gene: TRBV4-3
J gene: TRBJ1-2
CDR3 protein: CASSHSPGQGNYGYTF
CDR3 DNA: TGCGCCAGCAGCCATAGTCCGGGACAGGGCAACTATGGCTACACCTTC

D gene: -
clone size: -
V gene: TRBV4-3
J gene: TRBJ1-6
CDR3 protein: CASSQEHLWDSPLHF
CDR3 DNA: TGCGCCAGCAGCCAGGAGCATCTGTGGGACTCACCCCTCCACTTT

D gene: TRBD1
clone size: once
V gene: TRBV9
J gene: TRBJ1-6
CDR3 protein: CASSARGQDNSPLHF
CDR3 DNA: TGTGCCAGCAGCGCCAGAGGACAGGATAATTCACCCCTCCACTTT

D gene: -
clone size: -
V gene: TRBV5-4
J gene: TRBJ2-3
CDR3 protein: CASSPVTVSGTDTQYF
CDR3 DNA: TGTGCCAGCAGCCCGGTGACAGTTTCGGGCACAGATACGCAGTATTTT

D gene: -
clone size: -
V gene: TRBV5-4
J gene: TRBJ1-1
CDR3 protein: CASSRNAGENTEAFF
CDR3 DNA: TGTGCCAGCAGCCGCAACGCAGGGGAGAACACTGAAGCTTTCTTT

D gene: TRBD2
clone size: -
V gene: TRBV5-4
J gene: TRBJ2-3
CDR3 protein: CASSLRGGPADTQYF
CDR3 DNA: TGTGCCAGCAGCTTGCGGGGGGGCCCAGCAGATACGCAGTATTTT

D gene: -
clone size: -
V gene: TRBV4-1
J gene: TRBJ2-1
CDR3 protein: CASSQVTRDHNEQFF
CDR3 DNA: TGCGCCAGCAGCCAAGTTACTAGAGATCACAATGAGCAGTTCTTC

D gene: -
clone size: -
V gene: TRBV21-1
J gene: TRBJ2-3
CDR3 protein: CASSRASRSPEQHDTQYF
CDR3 DNA: TGTGCCAGCAGCAGGGCTAGTAGGAGTCCCGAACAACACGATACGCAGTATTTT

D gene: -
clone size: -
V gene: TRBV19
J gene: TRBJ1-1
CDR3 protein: CASSIQGNTEAFF
CDR3 DNA: TGTGCCAGTAGTATTCAGGGGAACACTGAAGCTTTCTTT

D gene: TRBD1
clone size: -
V gene: TRBV27
J gene: TRBJ2-7
CDR3 protein: CASSSRQGTAEDSSSYEQYF
CDR3 DNA: TGTGCCAGCAGTTCGCGACAGGGGACGGCCGAAGATAGTAGCTCCTACGAGCAGTACTTC

D gene: TRBD1
clone size: -
V gene: TRBV19
J gene: TRBJ1-2
CDR3 protein: CASRDRGINYGYTF
CDR3 DNA: TGTGCCAGCCGGGACAGGGGGATTAACTATGGCTACACCTTC

D gene: TRBD2
clone size: -
V gene: TRBV6-1
J gene: TRBJ2-1
CDR3 protein: CASSKGGSGRRNEQFF
CDR3 DNA: TGTGCCAGCAGTAAAGGGGGTAGCGGGAGAAGGAATGAGCAGTTCTTC

D gene: TRBD1
clone size: -
V gene: TRBV9
J gene: TRBJ1-6
CDR3 protein: CASSVETGGPSPLHF
CDR3 DNA: TGTGCCAGCAGCGTAGAGACAGGGGGGCCTTCACCCCTCCACTTT

D gene: -
clone size: -
V gene: TRBV4-3
J gene: TRBJ2-7
CDR3 protein: CASSQDQGREQYF
CDR3 DNA: TGCGCCAGCAGCCAAGATCAGGGTCGGGAGCAGTACTTC

D gene: -
clone size: -
V gene: TRBV7-2
J gene: TRBJ2-5
CDR3 protein: CASSLVGSGQETQYF
CDR3 DNA: TGTGCCAGCAGCTTAGTTGGTAGCGGACAAGAGACCCAGTACTTC

D gene: -
clone size: -
V gene: TRBV5-4
J gene: TRBJ2-3
CDR3 protein: CASSLAQGTQYF
CDR3 DNA: TGTGCCAGCAGCTTGGCCCAGGGGACGCAGTATTTT

D gene: TRBD2
clone size: -
V gene: TRBV9
J gene: TRBJ2-1
CDR3 protein: CASTRSHSGGARVYNEQFF
CDR3 DNA: TGTGCCAGCACCCGTAGCCATAGCGGGGGGGCCCGGGTATACAATGAGCAGTTCTTC

D gene: -
clone size: once
V gene: TRBV7-7
J gene: TRBJ1-1
CDR3 protein: CASSPDRYTEAFF
CDR3 DNA: TGTGCCAGCAGCCCCGACCGCTACACTGAAGCTTTCTTT

D gene: TRBD2
clone size: -
V gene: TRBV4-1
J gene: TRBJ2-3
CDR3 protein: CASSQGLAGGPRDTQYF
CDR3 DNA: TGCGCCAGCAGCCAAGGGTTAGCGGGAGGCCCGAGGGATACGCAGTATTTT

D gene: -
clone size: -
V gene: TRBV5-4
J gene: TRBJ2-3
CDR3 protein: CASRFGGGGSTDTQYF
CDR3 DNA: TGTGCCAGCCGGTTTGGCGGAGGGGGGAGCACAGATACGCAGTATTTT

D gene: -
clone size: -
V gene: TRBV4-3
J gene: TRBJ1-1
CDR3 protein: CASSQERGDTEAFF
CDR3 DNA: TGCGCCAGCAGCCAAGAACGGGGGGACACTGAAGCTTTCTTT

D gene: -
clone size: -
V gene: TRBV10-2
J gene: TRBJ1-5
CDR3 protein: CASTGSGGNQPQHF
CDR3 DNA: TGCGCCAGCACGGGCAGCGGTGGCAATCAGCCCCAGCATTTT

D gene: -
clone size: -
V gene: TRBV28
J gene: TRBJ2-2
CDR3 protein: CASSSLSGGVDPNTGELFF
CDR3 DNA: TGTGCCAGCAGTTCGCTTTCGGGGGGCGTCGACCCAAACACCGGGGAGCTGTTTTTT

D gene: -
clone size: -
V gene: TRBV7-2
J gene: TRBJ2-3
CDR3 protein: CASSLFASTDTQYF
CDR3 DNA: TGTGCCAGCAGTTTGTTCGCTAGCACAGATACGCAGTATTTT